The 26 T cell receptor beta chains given below trace back to one sample, sequenced in a study of blood T cell repertoires in COVID-19. Some clones are missing from TCRdb's copy, which holds only in-frame ones; the method was immunoSEQ multiplex PCR. This sample has 200,000 to 300,000 clones, with roughly 84% found just once. Sequences were obtained from peripheral blood. The receptors were sampled from a man aged 35 to 55 with acute or convalescent COVID-19.

V and J are TRBV7-8 and TRBJ2-2; 7 nucleotides match TRBD1. The CDR3 is 14 residues long. The J segment lost 6 bases and the V segment lost 3 bases, leaving 4 bases of the junction unmatched. Germline V gene sequence: CDR1 SGHVS, CDR2 FQNEAQ. The CDR3 reads CASSLGQLPGELFF. The CDR3 coding sequence is TGTGCCAGCAGCTTGGGACAGTTGCCCGGGGAGCTGTTTTTT.

V is TRBV6-6 and J is TRBJ1-1; 7 bases are a match to TRBD1. Germline CDR1 MNHNY, CDR2 SVGAGI (reference sequence). J was trimmed by 3 bases and V by 7 bases; bases with no gene match: 8. CDR3 length: 14 amino acids. The CDR3 sequence: CASIHRQGDTEAFF. CDR3 coding DNA: TGTGCCAGCATCCATAGACAGGGTGACACTGAAGCTTTCTTT.

The V and J genes are TRBV6-8 and TRBJ2-1, with D unclear. Germline V gene lookup returns CDR1 MNHGY and CDR2 SAAAGT. V was pared by 8 bases and J by 8 bases, with 16 bases between. This CDR3 contains 13 residues. CDR3 coding DNA: TGTGCCAGCGGTCACTCGGTTTCGGATGAGCAGTTCTTC. This encodes CASGHSVSDEQFF.

The chain joins TRBV6-5 to TRBJ2-7; the match to TRBD1 covers 7 bases. V trimming: 2 bases; J trimming: 0 bases; junction bases outside the gene matches: 1. Germline V gene sequence: CDR1 MNHEY, CDR2 SVGAGI. This CDR3 contains 14 residues. The CDR3 is CASSYGDSSYEQYF. CDR3 DNA sequence: TGTGCCAGCAGTTACGGGGACAGCTCCTACGAGCAGTACTTC.

The chain employs TRBV2 and TRBJ1-5, with TRBD1 identical over 9 bases. V was pared by 3 bases and J by 1 base, with 7 bases of the junction left unmatched. The CDR3 extends over 17 amino acids. CDR1 and CDR2 from the germline V gene are SNHLY and FYNNEI. The CDR3 here is CASSDGGTGTSNQPQHF. The CDR3 DNA reads as TGTGCCAGCAGTGACGGGGGGACAGGGACCAGCAATCAGCCCCAGCATTTT.

This chain connects TRBV7-8 to TRBJ2-7, with a weak D call TRBD1 (7 bases). The CDR3 has 14 residues. In germline, CDR1 is SGHVS, CDR2 FQNEAQ. V lost 3 bases, J lost 3 bases, and 12 bases lay in between. CDR3 residues: CASSFQGGDYEQYF. In nucleotides, the CDR3 is TGTGCCAGCAGCTTCCAGGGGGGCGACTACGAGCAGTACTTC.

This chain connects TRBV27 to TRBJ2-7; 8 nucleotides line up with TRBD1. CDR3 length: 14 residues. Trimming cost V 3 bases and J 3 bases; bases outside gene matches: 4. CDR1 and CDR2 from the germline V gene are MNHEY and SMNVEV (reference sequence). CDR3 amino acids: CASSFSGTGYEQYF. CDR3 in DNA: TGTGCCAGCAGTTTTTCCGGGACAGGCTACGAGCAGTACTTC.

The chain couples TRBV7-2 to TRBJ2-1, with 10 positions matching TRBD2. Germline V CDR1 and CDR2: SGHTA, FQGNSA. With 8 bases clipped from V and 5 bases from J, the junction kept 9 bases outside the gene matches. This CDR3 is 15 amino acids long. The CDR3 loop reads CASDSGRPWDNEQFF. The CDR3 nucleotides are TGTGCCAGCGATAGCGGGAGGCCATGGGACAATGAGCAGTTCTTC.

The gene calls are TRBV19 and TRBJ1-2, with a possible D match to TRBD1 (6 bases). V gave up 3 bases and J gave up 4 bases, with 12 bases separating them. This CDR3 is 14 amino acids long. CDR1 LNHDA and CDR2 SQIVND come from the germline V gene (reference sequence). CDR3 region: CASSISGVFYGYTF. Written as DNA, the CDR3 is TGTGCCAGTAGTATCTCAGGGGTATTCTATGGCTACACCTTC.

In its sample, this clone was seen once. The J gene is TRBJ2-3, the V gene TRBV19, with 8 bases matching TRBD1. V lost 4 bases and J lost 6; bases outside the gene matches: 12. Per the germline V gene, CDR1 is LNHDA and CDR2 is SQIVND (reference sequence). The CDR3 has 16 amino acids. CDR3 bases: TGTGCCAGTAGTACGACCGAAGACAGGGGCATGGATACGCAGTATTTT. Residues: CASSTTEDRGMDTQYF. Complete variable domain (other parts from reference TRBV19 and TRBJ2-3): DGGITQSPKYLFRKEGQNVTLSCEQNLNHDAMYWYRQDPGQGLRLIYYSQIVNDFQKGDIAEGYSVSREKKESFPLTVTSAQKNPTAFYLCASSTTEDRGMDTQYFGPGTRLTVL.

The rearrangement uses TRBV7-2 and TRBJ2-7, with 9 nucleotides matching TRBD2. J was trimmed by 3 bases and V by 5 bases; bases with no gene match: 11. CDR1 and CDR2 from the germline V gene are SGHTA and FQGNSA. The CDR3 is made up of 16 amino acids. The DNA of the CDR3 is TGTGCCAGCAGCCCGGGGGTAGCGGGAGTTGTCTACGAGCAGTACTTC. It codes for CASSPGVAGVVYEQYF.

The rearrangement uses TRBV7-9 and TRBJ2-1; TRBD2 agrees at 8 bases. The CDR3 spans 16 residues. V shed 4 bases and J 5 bases; nucleotides not matched to a gene: 10. Germline assignment: CDR1 SEHNR and CDR2 FQNEAQ (reference sequence). The CDR3 region is CASSSPLAARNNEQFF. The CDR3 bases are TGTGCCAGCAGCTCCCCACTAGCGGCCCGGAACAATGAGCAGTTCTTC.

The rearrangement uses TRBV7-8 and TRBJ2-2, with TRBD2 matching 8 bases. The CDR3 is 15 amino acids. V shed 5 bases, J shed 4 bases, and the junction held 6 bases outside the gene matches. CDR1 and CDR2 from the germline V gene are SGHVS and FQNEAQ. Here the CDR3 DNA reads TGTGCCAGCAGCCCCGGGACTAGTGGCACCGGGGAGCTGTTTTTT. Amino acids: CASSPGTSGTGELFF.

The J gene is TRBJ1-3, the V gene TRBV4-1; possibly TRBD1 for D (5 bases). The CDR3 loop spans 17 amino acids. Germline V gene lookup returns CDR1 MGHRA and CDR2 YSYEKL. With 1 base removed from V and 2 bases from J, the gap between germline ends came to 15 bases. CDR3 nucleotides: TGCGCCAGCAGCCAAGCATCATTGGGACTACCTGGAAACACCATATATTTT. Amino acid sequence: CASSQASLGLPGNTIYF.

The rearrangement joins TRBV5-6 to TRBJ1-3; TRBD1 aligns across 7 bases. CDR1 and CDR2 (germline): SGHDT, YYEEEE. The CDR3 runs 14 residues. V trimming: 0 bases; J trimming: 6 bases; junction bases outside the gene matches: 3. The CDR3, as DNA: TGTGCCAGCAGCTTGGTACAGGGGCTAAACACCATATATTTT. Its protein product is CASSLVQGLNTIYF.

The rearrangement joins TRBV7-6 to TRBJ2-1, with 11 bases matching TRBD2. Unmatched junction bases numbered 4, after V lost 5 bases and J lost 1 base. The CDR3 has 16 residues. Germline V gene data show CDR1 as SGHVS and CDR2 as FNYEAQ. This CDR3 is CASSETSGASYNEQFF. The CDR3 nucleotides are TGTGCCAGCAGCGAGACTAGCGGGGCTTCCTACAATGAGCAGTTCTTC.

As concerns this clone: This same CDR3 is encoded by further DNA sequences in the sample. The chain uses TRBV18 and TRBJ1-5; tentative D call: TRBD1 (5 bases). CDR1 and CDR2 from the germline V gene are KGHSH and LQKENI. Deletions cut 2 bases from V and 3 bases from J, with 5 bases between. CDR3 size: 13 residues. CDR3 protein: CASSPGANQPQHF. CDR3 in DNA: TGTGCCAGCTCACCAGGGGCCAATCAGCCCCAGCATTTT.

The chain recombines TRBV20-1 with TRBJ1-1, with a tentative D call TRBD1 (5 bases). The CDR3 extends over 13 amino acids. The V end lost 3 bases, the J end lost 2 bases, and 10 bases lay between the germline ends. Germline-derived CDR1 and CDR2 are DFQATT and SNEGSKA (reference sequence). The chain's CDR3 is CSASGQGNTEAFF. The CDR3, as DNA: TGCAGTGCTAGTGGTCAGGGAAACACTGAAGCTTTCTTT.

This clone was found once. This rearrangement joins TRBV11-1 to TRBJ2-6; no clear D gene. Germline values: CDR1 SGHAT, CDR2 FQDESV (reference sequence). This CDR3 is 15 amino acids long. V was pared by 5 bases and J by 1 base, with 9 bases between. The CDR3 region has the DNA TGTGCCAGCAGCGAGACTGCGTCTGGGGCCAACGTCCTGACTTTC. The encoded protein is CASSETASGANVLTF. Using reference TRBV11-1 and TRBJ2-6 for the parts outside the CDR3, the full variable domain is EAEVAQSPRYKITEKSQAVAFWCDPISGHATLYWYRQILGQGPELLVQFQDESVVDDSQLPKDRFSAERLKGVDSTLKIQPAELGDSAMYLCASSETASGANVLTFGAGSRLTVL.

The J gene is TRBJ2-3, the V gene TRBV29-1; 14 bases match TRBD2. Germline V lookup: CDR1 SQVTM, CDR2 ANQGSEA. Losses at the gene ends were 7 bases for V and 10 bases for J; bases not matched to a gene: 7. The length of the CDR3 is 13 residues. CDR3: CSGGTSGRIAQYF. The CDR3 DNA reads as TGCAGCGGTGGGACTAGCGGGAGAATTGCGCAGTATTTT.

V is TRBV3-1 (or the pseudogene TRBV3-2) and J is TRBJ2-1, with TRBD2 identical over 7 bases. Per germline, CDR1 LGHDT and CDR2 YNNKEL (reference sequence). J was trimmed by 4 bases and V by 5 bases; bases with no gene match: 14. There are 17 residues in the CDR3. The CDR3 coding sequence is TGTGCCAGCAGCTTCCGTCACCCGGGACTAAAGTACAATGAGCAGTTCTTC. Translating it yields CASSFRHPGLKYNEQFF.

The chain couples TRBV10-1 to TRBJ2-2; a weak D match, TRBD2 (6 bases). Between the trimmed V and J ends, which lost 11 bases and 0 bases, there was a span of 16 bases. From germline, CDR1 is WNHNN and CDR2 SYGVQD (reference sequence). The CDR3 is 15 residues long. The CDR3 coding sequence is TGCGCCTCATCGGCGGGGTTCGCGAACACCGGGGAGCTGTTTTTT. This translates into CASSAGFANTGELFF.

V gene TRBV6-6 combines with J gene TRBJ1-1, with 8 bases lining up with TRBD1. CDR3 length: 15 residues. Unmatched junction bases numbered 10, after V lost 6 bases and J lost 4 bases. Germline V gene sequence: CDR1 MNHNY, CDR2 SVGAGI (reference sequence). The CDR3 DNA reads as TGTGCCAGCAGAGGACAGGGAAGGAGAAGCACTGAAGCTTTCTTT. This sequence encodes CASRGQGRRSTEAFF.

The chain employs TRBV21-1 and TRBJ2-5; the table calls TRBD2, which could not be checked here. TRBV21-1 has pseudogene status. The length of the CDR3 is 15 residues. CDR3 nucleotides: TGTGCCAGCAGGGCTTCCGTGGCGGGGGGGGAGACCCAGTACTTC. It translates to CASRASVAGGETQYF.

The chain joins TRBV6-6 to TRBJ2-1, with 14 bases lining up with TRBD2. The CDR3 loop spans 15 amino acids. CDR1 and CDR2 from the germline V gene are MNHNY and SVGAGI (reference sequence). Unmatched junction bases numbered 4, after V lost 4 bases and J lost 8 bases. The DNA of the CDR3 is TGTGCCAGCAGTTCCCGACTAGCGGGGGGGCATGAGCAGTTCTTC. Amino acid sequence: CASSSRLAGGHEQFF.

J is TRBJ2-1 and V is TRBV18, with 11 bases matching TRBD1. The CDR3 contains 13 residues. V dropped 3 bases and J dropped 8; count of bases not matched to a gene: 0. Germline V gene sequence: CDR1 KGHSH, CDR2 LQKENI. CDR3 region: CASSPGQGDEQFF. CDR3 bases: TGTGCCAGCTCACCGGGACAGGGGGATGAGCAGTTCTTC.